This TCR beta chain was documented in a study of a mutant IDH1 vaccine in newly diagnosed glioma. Study overall: Patients in the study were vaccinated eight times, receiving shots in weeks 1, 3, 5, 7, 11, 15, 19 and 23. The first vaccination came 4-6 weeks after radiotherapy alone, or with temozolomide cycles.

Method: immunoSEQ multiplex PCR; TCRdb's copy keeps in-frame clones and lacks some. The sample contains tens of thousands of clones, 70% to 90% of which appear only once. Time point reported: week 5, during vaccination. Topical imiquimod was applied with each vaccine dose, which held 300 ug of mutant IDH1 20-mer peptide. About this clone itself: Its target is not known.

CDR3 length equals 14 residues. CDR1 LNHDA and CDR2 SQIVND come from the germline V gene (reference sequence). J lost 4 bases, V lost 4 bases, and 6 bases had no gene match. This clonotype originated in a man aged 35-49 years with glioma. This specimen consisted of PBMCs, obtained from a glioma patient whose treatment included an IDH1 peptide vaccine. V and J are TRBV19 and TRBJ1-2; 7 bases agree with TRBD1. CDR3 sequence: CASSTFRDSYGYTF. In nucleotides, the CDR3 is TGTGCCAGTAGTACTTTCAGGGACAGCTATGGCTACACCTTC.